This TCR beta chain was sequenced in a study of shared T cell receptors in the human thymus. There are 16 residues in the CDR3. Germline CDR1 reads MNHEY; CDR2 reads SVGAGI. Trimming took off 0 bases at V and 1 base at J, with 13 bases between the two ends. The method was immunoSEQ multiplex PCR; TCRdb's version includes in-frame clones alone and lacks a portion of them. Found here are almost 550,000 clones, around 78% of them singletons; the top ten hold more than 0.01%. The same specimen was also included in a second study, on human thymus T cells. In that study: Repertoires from thymus and blood appeared to show biased V and J gene usage. Related work showed strongly overlapping thymic repertoires across unrelated individuals.

This TCR came from a boy in the first two years of life with a congenital heart defect. Material: thymocytes. V gene TRBV6-5 combines with J gene TRBJ2-7; D gene ambiguous. CDR3 loop: CASSYSGRKVSYEQYF. The CDR3 nucleotides are TGTGCCAGCAGTTACTCGGGCAGGAAGGTTTCCTACGAGCAGTACTTC.